The entry that follows covers one TCR beta chain sequence. This sample is drawn from a study of control samples from healthy donors and cancer patients. Clones were sequenced by immunoSEQ multiplex PCR, and TCRdb holds only the in-frame ones, with some missing. The data hold 170,000 or so clones, with around 90% observed a single time. Trimming shortened V by 5 bases and J by 7 bases, and 18 bases separated the two germline ends. The CDR3 runs to 14 residues. From germline, CDR1 is SGHAT and CDR2 FQNNGV. The sequencing sample was made of blood. This chain joins TRBV11-2 and TRBJ2-7, with D perhaps TRBD2 (6 bases). The sequence was collected from a woman aged 45-60 years in good health. In nucleotides, the CDR3 is TGTGCCAGCAGCGCGCGAGCGGGCCCGGGGGAGCAGTACTTC. This sequence encodes CASSARAGPGEQYF.